This TCR beta chain was recorded in a study of cytomegalovirus exposure and HLA in healthy donors. Study information: Sequencing of roughly 180 million T cells in an earlier analysis found more than 100 million unique TCR beta sequences.

Whole-study findings and limits: Previously analyzed data showed that most TCR beta V segments were productive at a frequency of about 87% or about 30%. The availability of immune exposure information extended only to CMV serostatus.

PCR primers comprised 60 Vbeta and 13 Jbeta primers. This table comes from immunoSEQ multiplex PCR, and its TCRdb copy is limited to in-frame clones, with some not included. Of 100,000 to 150,000 clones listed, approximately 80% are singletons. As for the donors, each was a healthy bone marrow donor. CDR3 size: 17 residues. The J segment lost 1 base and the V segment lost 8 bases, leaving 15 bases of the junction unmatched. The germline CDR1 and CDR2 sequences are ENHRY and SYGVKD. With respect to this clone: Antigen unknown.

The sequencing input was PBMCs. This receptor was obtained from a woman aged 40 to 49 in good health and CMV-seronegative. The chain combines TRBV10-3 with TRBJ2-3; TRBD2 matches at 7 bases. For the CDR3, the DNA is TGTGCCATCCGACGGGCTAGCGGAGAGAGGGGCACAGATACGCAGTATTTT. This codes for CAIRRASGERGTDTQYF.